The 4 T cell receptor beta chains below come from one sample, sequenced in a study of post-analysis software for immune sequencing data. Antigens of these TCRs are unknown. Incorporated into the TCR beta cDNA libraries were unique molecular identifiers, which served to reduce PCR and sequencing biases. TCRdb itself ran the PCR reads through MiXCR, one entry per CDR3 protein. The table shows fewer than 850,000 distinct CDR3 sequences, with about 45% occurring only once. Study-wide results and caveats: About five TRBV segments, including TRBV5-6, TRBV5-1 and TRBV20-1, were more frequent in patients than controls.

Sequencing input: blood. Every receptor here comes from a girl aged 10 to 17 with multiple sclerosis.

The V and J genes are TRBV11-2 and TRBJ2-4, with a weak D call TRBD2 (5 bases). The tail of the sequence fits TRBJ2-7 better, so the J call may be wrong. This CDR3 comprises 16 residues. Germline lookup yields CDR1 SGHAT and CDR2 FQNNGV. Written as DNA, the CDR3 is TGTGCCAGCAGCTTAGATCGAGGATCCGGAGGCTACGAGCAGTACTTC. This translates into CASSLDRGSGGYEQYF.

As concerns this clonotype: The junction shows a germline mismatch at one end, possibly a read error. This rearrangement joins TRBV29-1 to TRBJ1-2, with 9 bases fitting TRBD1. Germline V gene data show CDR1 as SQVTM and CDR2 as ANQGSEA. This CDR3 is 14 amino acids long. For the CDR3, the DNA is TGCAGCGTCTTAGGACAGGGGAATCTGCATGGCCACACCTTC. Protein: CSVLGQGNLHGHTF.

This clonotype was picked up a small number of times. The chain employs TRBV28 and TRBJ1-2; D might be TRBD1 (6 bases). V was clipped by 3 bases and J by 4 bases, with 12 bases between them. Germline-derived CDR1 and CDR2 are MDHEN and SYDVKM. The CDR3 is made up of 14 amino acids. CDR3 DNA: TGTGCCAGCAGTTTTCTGCAGGGGCGCTATGGCTACACCTTC. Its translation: CASSFLQGRYGYTF.

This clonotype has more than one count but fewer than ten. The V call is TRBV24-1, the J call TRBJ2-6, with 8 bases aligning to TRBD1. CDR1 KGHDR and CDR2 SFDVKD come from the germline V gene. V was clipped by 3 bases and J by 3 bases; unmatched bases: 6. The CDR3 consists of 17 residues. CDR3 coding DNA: TGTGCCACCAGTGATCCCGGACAGGGTTTTGGGGCCAACGTCCTGACTTTC. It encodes CATSDPGQGFGANVLTF.